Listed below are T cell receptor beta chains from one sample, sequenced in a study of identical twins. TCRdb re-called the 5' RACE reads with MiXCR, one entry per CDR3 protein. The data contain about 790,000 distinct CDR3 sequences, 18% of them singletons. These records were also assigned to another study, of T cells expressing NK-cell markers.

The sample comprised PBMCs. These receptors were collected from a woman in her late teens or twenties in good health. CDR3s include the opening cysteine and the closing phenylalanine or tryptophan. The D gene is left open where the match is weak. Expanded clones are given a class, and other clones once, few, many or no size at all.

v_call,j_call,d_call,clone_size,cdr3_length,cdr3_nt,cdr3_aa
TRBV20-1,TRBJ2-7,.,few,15,TGCAGTGCTAGAGATCTGGCCGGGACCCTCTACGAGCAGTACTTC,CSARDLAGTLYEQYF
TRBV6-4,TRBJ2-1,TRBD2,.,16,TGTGCCAGCAGTGAGGCTAGCGGGGGACTCTACAATGAGCAGTTCTTC,CASSEASGGLYNEQFF
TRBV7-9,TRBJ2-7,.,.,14,TGTGCCAGCAGAGATGGACAGCGCTCCTACGAGCAGTACTTC,CASRDGQRSYEQYF
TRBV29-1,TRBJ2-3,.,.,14,TGCAGCGTTGAACTTCCTAGCCGTGACGGTACGCAGTATTTT,CSVELPSRDGTQYF
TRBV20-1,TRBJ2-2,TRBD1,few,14,TGCAGTGCTAGTGACAGGGTGTATGCCGGGGAGCTGTTTTTT,CSASDRVYAGELFF
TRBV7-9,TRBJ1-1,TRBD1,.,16,TGTGCCAGCAGCGGGCGACAGGGGACTGGGGACACTGAAGCTTTCTTT,CASSGRQGTGDTEAFF
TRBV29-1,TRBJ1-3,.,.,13,TGCAGCGTTTTGTGGATCTCTGGAAACACCATATATTTT,CSVLWISGNTIYF
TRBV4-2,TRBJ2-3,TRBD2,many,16,TGTGCCAGCAGCCAAGAGGCTAGCGGGGGGGCAGATACGCAGTATTTT,CASSQEASGGADTQYF
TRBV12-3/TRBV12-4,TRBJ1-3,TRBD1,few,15,TGTGCCAGCAGTTCTGGACAGGGATGGGGAAACACCATATATTTT,CASSSGQGWGNTIYF
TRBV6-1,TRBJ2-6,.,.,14,TGTGCCAGCAAGATTATATCTGGGGCCAACGTCCTGACTTTC,CASKIISGANVLTF
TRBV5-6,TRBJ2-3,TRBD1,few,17,TGTGCCAGCAGAGCGTTTGGACAGGGGGCTGGAGGGAATACGCAGTATTTT,CASRAFGQGAGGNTQYF
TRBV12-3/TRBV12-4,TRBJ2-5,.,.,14,TGTGCCAGCAGTTTTCTAGCTGGAAGGGAGACCCAGTACTTC,CASSFLAGRETQYF
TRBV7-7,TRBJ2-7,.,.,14,TGTGCTAGCAGCTTAACCGACAACTCCTACGAGCAGTACTTC,CASSLTDNSYEQYF
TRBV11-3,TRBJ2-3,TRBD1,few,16,TGTGCCAGCAGCTGGGGACAGGTTAGCACAACAGATACGCAGTATTTT,CASSWGQVSTTDTQYF
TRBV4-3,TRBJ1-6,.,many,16,TGCGCCAGCAGCCAAGACCGTCGGTCCTCAGGCCTCCCCCTCCACTTT,CASSQDRRSSGLPLHF
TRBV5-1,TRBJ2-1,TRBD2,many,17,TGCGCCAGCAGCTTCGAAGCGGGGACCTCTATCTACAATGAGCAGTTCTTC,CASSFEAGTSIYNEQFF
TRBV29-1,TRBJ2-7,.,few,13,TGCAGCGTTGTTAGCAGGGATTTCTACGAGCAGTACTTC,CSVVSRDFYEQYF
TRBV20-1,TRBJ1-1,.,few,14,TGCAGTGCTAGAGGTAGGCAGCAGAACACTGAAGCTTTCTTT,CSARGRQQNTEAFF
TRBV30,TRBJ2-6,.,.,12,TGTGCCTGGAAACAGGGCCTCAACGTCCTGACTTTC,CAWKQGLNVLTF
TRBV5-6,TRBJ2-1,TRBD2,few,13,TGTGCCAGCAACTCGTATGCGGGGGATGAGCAGTTCTTC,CASNSYAGDEQFF
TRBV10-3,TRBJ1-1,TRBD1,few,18,TGTGCCATCAGCGAACAGGGGGCATACCCCTCCTGGAACACTGAAGCTTTCTTT,CAISEQGAYPSWNTEAFF
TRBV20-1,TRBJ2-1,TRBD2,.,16,TGCAGTGCTAGAGTAGCGACTAGCGGGGGCTACAATGAGCAGTTCTTC,CSARVATSGGYNEQFF
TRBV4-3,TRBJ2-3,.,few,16,TGCGCCAGCAGCACCCGTTGGAATTGGGGGGCAGATACGCAGTATTTT,CASSTRWNWGADTQYF
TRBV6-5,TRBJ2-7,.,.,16,TGTGCCAGCAGTTACTGGTCGGGCAGGGGCCCTCTCGAGCAGTACTTC,CASSYWSGRGPLEQYF
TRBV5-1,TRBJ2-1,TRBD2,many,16,TGTGCCAGCAGTTTAGGCGGGGGGAGCTCCTACAATGAGCAGTTCTTC,CASSLGGGSSYNEQFF
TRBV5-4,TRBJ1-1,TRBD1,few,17,TGTGCCAGCAGCTTGGAGGGGACAGGGAGGATCGGGACTGAAGCTTTCTTT,CASSLEGTGRIGTEAFF
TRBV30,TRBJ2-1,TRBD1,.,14,TGTGCCTGGGGATCCGGGACAGGGTGGAATGAGCAGTTCTTC,CAWGSGTGWNEQFF
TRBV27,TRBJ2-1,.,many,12,TGTGCCAGCAGCGCAGGGCGCGGTGGACAGTTCTTC,CASSAGRGGQFF
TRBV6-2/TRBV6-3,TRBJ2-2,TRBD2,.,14,TGTGCCTCCCGGGAGCGGGAGGGCACCGGGGAGCTGTTTTTT,CASREREGTGELFF
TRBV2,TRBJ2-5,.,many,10,TGTGCCAGCAGGGGCTTCACCCAGTACTTC,CASRGFTQYF
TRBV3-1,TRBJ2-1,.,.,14,TGTGCCAGCAGCCAAATGGGACTGCCAAATGAGCAGTTCTTC,CASSQMGLPNEQFF
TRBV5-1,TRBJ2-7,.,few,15,TGCGCCAGCAGCGTGAAAGCGGACGGGTCCTACGAGCAGTACTTC,CASSVKADGSYEQYF
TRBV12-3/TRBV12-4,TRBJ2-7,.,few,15,TGTGCCAGCAGTACCCGAGGACAGCTCGCCTACGAGCAGTACTTC,CASSTRGQLAYEQYF
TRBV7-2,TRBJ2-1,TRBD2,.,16,TGTGCCAGCAGCTTGACGGGGGGGAGTATAAGAAATGAGCAGTTCTTC,CASSLTGGSIRNEQFF
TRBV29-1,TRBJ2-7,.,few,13,TGCAGCGTTGATGGGGGCGCCTCGAGCGAGCAGTACTTC,CSVDGGASSEQYF
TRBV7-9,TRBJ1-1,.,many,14,TGTGCCAGCAGCTTATTAGGGACTAACACTGAAGCTTTCTTT,CASSLLGTNTEAFF
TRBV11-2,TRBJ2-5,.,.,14,TGTGCCAGCAGCTGGGCCGCCGTTCGAGAGACCCAGTACTTC,CASSWAAVRETQYF
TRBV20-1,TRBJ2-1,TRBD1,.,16,TGCAGTGCTAGATCCCCGGGACAGGGGTCCTACAATGAGCAGTTCTTC,CSARSPGQGSYNEQFF
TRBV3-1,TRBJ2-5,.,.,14,TGTGCCAGCAGCCCGACGGGGGTCCAAGAGACCCAGTACTTC,CASSPTGVQETQYF
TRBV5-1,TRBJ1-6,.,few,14,TGCGCCAGCAGCTTGGAGACAGCCGCTTCACCCCTCCACTTT,CASSLETAASPLHF
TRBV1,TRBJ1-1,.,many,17,TGCACCAGCAGCCAACTCACAATGGGTTCCTTGGACACTGAAGCTTTCTTT,CTSSQLTMGSLDTEAFF
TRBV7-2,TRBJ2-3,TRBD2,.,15,TGTGCCAGCAGCTTGGCTAGCGGGAGTGCAGATACGCAGTATTTT,CASSLASGSADTQYF
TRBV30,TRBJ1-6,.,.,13,TGTGCCTGGAGCAGGGATCATAATTCACCCCTCCACTTT,CAWSRDHNSPLHF
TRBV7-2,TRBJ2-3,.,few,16,TGTGCCAGCAGCTTAGTAAGGGGGGTTGGCACAGATACGCAGTATTTT,CASSLVRGVGTDTQYF
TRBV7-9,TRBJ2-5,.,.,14,TGTGCCAGCAGCCCGACACTGTACCAAGAGACCCAGTACTTC,CASSPTLYQETQYF
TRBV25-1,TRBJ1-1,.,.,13,TGTGCCAGCAGTGATGGGGGGGGGACTGAAGCTTTCTTT,CASSDGGGTEAFF
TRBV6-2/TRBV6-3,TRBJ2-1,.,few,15,TGTGCCAGCAAGAATTGGGGGAGCTCCTACAATGAGCAGTTCTTC,CASKNWGSSYNEQFF
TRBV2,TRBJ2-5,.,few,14,TGTGCCAGCAGGCCCCGACAGCTACAAGAGACCCAGTACTTC,CASRPRQLQETQYF
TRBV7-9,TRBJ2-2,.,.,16,TGTGCCAGCAGCACGCAGACAGGCAGTGGCACCGGGGAGCTGTTTTTT,CASSTQTGSGTGELFF
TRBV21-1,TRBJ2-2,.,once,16,TGTGCCAGCAGCAAAGTACACTACTCGAACACCGGGGAGCTGTTTTTT,CASSKVHYSNTGELFF
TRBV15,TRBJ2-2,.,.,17,TGTGCCACCAGCAGAGATTTGGGCAGGGCGAACACCGGGGAGCTGTTTTTT,CATSRDLGRANTGELFF
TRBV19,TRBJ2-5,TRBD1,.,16,TGTGCCAGTAGCCCCCAGGCAGGGGGAAACCAAGAGACCCAGTACTTC,CASSPQAGGNQETQYF